The next 20 T cell receptor beta chains were all read from a single sample in a study of T cell responses to AZD1222 COVID-19 vaccine. Sequencing used immunoSEQ multiplex PCR; TCRdb keeps in-frame clones, though not all of them. The table shows 100,000 to 140,000 clones, with 85% to 95% occurring only once. Sequenced material: peripheral blood, taken 28 days after the second AZD1222 dose. Receptors were obtained from an adult who received the AZD1222 COVID-19 vaccine.

This chain connects TRBV28 to TRBJ2-5; 14 bases fit TRBD2. Germline V CDR1 and CDR2: MDHEN, SYDVKM. The CDR3 sequence is 18 residues long. Trimming took 6 bases from V and 9 from J; bases not matched to a gene: 18. The CDR3 is CASSSLPGLAGGGEAQYF. The CDR3 nucleotides are TGTGCCAGCAGCTCCCTCCCTGGACTAGCGGGGGGCGGGGAGGCCCAGTACTTC.

This chain joins TRBV5-1 and TRBJ2-5; 13 bases agree with TRBD2. CDR1 SGHRS and CDR2 YFSETQ come from the germline V gene. V was pared by 4 bases and J by 6 bases, with 9 bases of the junction left unmatched. The CDR3 sequence is 16 residues long. The CDR3 reads CASSHGTSGAEKTQYF. In DNA form, the CDR3 reads TGCGCCAGCAGCCATGGGACTAGCGGGGCCGAGAAGACCCAGTACTTC.

This chain connects TRBV15 to TRBJ1-1; 7 bases map to TRBD1. The CDR3 consists of 15 residues. Germline V gene lookup returns CDR1 LNHNV and CDR2 YYDKDF (reference sequence). The ends lost 2 bases at V and 2 bases at J; junction bases unmatched: 5. Written as DNA, the CDR3 is TGTGCCACCAGCAGATCAAGGGGGCCCAACACTGAAGCTTTCTTT. Protein product: CATSRSRGPNTEAFF.

The rearrangement links TRBV5-4 to TRBJ1-1; weak D call: TRBD1 (6 bases). V dropped 2 bases and J dropped 2 bases, with 19 bases sitting between them. This CDR3 is built from 17 residues. Germline-derived CDR1 and CDR2 are SGHNT and YYREEE (reference sequence). The CDR3 DNA reads TGTGCCAGCAGCTTAAAAACAGGGTCTCAGAGAAACACTGAAGCTTTCTTT. Protein sequence: CASSLKTGSQRNTEAFF.

The gene calls are TRBV6-5 and TRBJ2-1; tentative D call: TRBD2 (5 bases). V dropped 6 bases and J dropped 6 bases, with 18 bases sitting between them. Looked up from germline, CDR1 is MNHEY and CDR2 is SVGAGI. CDR3 length: 15 amino acids. CDR3: CASSHRPLAANEQFF. In DNA form, the CDR3 reads TGTGCCAGCAGCCACCGGCCCCTAGCAGCCAATGAGCAGTTCTTC.

The V gene is TRBV29-1, the J gene TRBJ2-6, with D perhaps matching TRBD1 (6 bases). The CDR3 has 14 amino acids. Trimming removed 4 bases from V and 6 bases from J, with 13 bases in between. CDR1 and CDR2 from the germline V gene are SQVTM and ANQGSEA. The CDR3 here is CSVVLQGPANVLTF. The CDR3 DNA reads as TGCAGCGTTGTATTACAGGGACCGGCCAACGTCCTGACTTTC.

This clone appeared once. The chain joins TRBV6-5 to TRBJ1-5; 8 positions agree with TRBD1. The CDR3 sequence is 14 residues long. The germline CDR1 and CDR2 sequences are MNHEY and SVGAGI. After removal of 7 bases from V and 5 bases from J, the junction contained 7 bases not matched to a gene. In DNA form, the CDR3 reads TGTGCCAGCAAACTGACAGGGGTGGATCAGCCCCAGCATTTT. It specifies CASKLTGVDQPQHF.

The chain uses TRBV28 and TRBJ2-2, with D possibly called TRBD1 or TRBD2 (5 bases each). This CDR3 region has 14 residues. Germline-derived CDR1 and CDR2 are MDHEN and SYDVKM. Trimming removed 6 bases at V and 4 bases at J, with 12 bases between. Here the CDR3 reads CASSSTGGTGELFF. CDR3 sequence (DNA): TGTGCCAGCAGCTCCACTGGGGGCACCGGGGAGCTGTTTTTT.

V usage is TRBV11-2 and J usage is TRBJ2-3; possible D gene TRBD2, 6 bases. Trimming took off 5 bases at V and 6 bases at J, with 15 bases between the two ends. Germline V lookup: CDR1 SGHAT, CDR2 FQNNGV. The CDR3 extends over 14 amino acids. DNA of the CDR3: TGTGCCAGCAGCCCGACTTGGGGGAGGGATACGCAGTATTTT. Protein product: CASSPTWGRDTQYF.

The sample holds one count of this clone. This sample also contains other DNA sequences that code for the same CDR3. The J gene is TRBJ1-1, the V gene TRBV11-2, with D unclear. This CDR3 contains 11 residues. V was cut by 1 base and J by 11 bases, with 8 bases left in between. Germline CDR1 SGHAT, CDR2 FQNNGV. The CDR3 loop reads CASSLGEVAFF. The CDR3 DNA sequence: TGTGCCAGCAGCTTAGGGGAGGTGGCTTTCTTT.

The count of this clone is one. This sequence joins TRBV29-1 and TRBJ1-2, with a possible D match to TRBD1 (6 bases). The germline V and J ends were trimmed by 6 bases and 0 bases, with 26 bases remaining between them. The V gene's germline CDR1 is SQVTM and CDR2 ANQGSEA. CDR3 size: 18 residues. The CDR3 region is CSVDGVIQGYQANYGYTF. The DNA for the CDR3 is TGCAGCGTCGATGGAGTGATACAGGGTTACCAAGCTAACTATGGCTACACCTTC.

The chain employs TRBV4-1 and TRBJ1-1; D gene ambiguous. Germline V gene data show CDR1 as MGHRA and CDR2 as YSYEKL. The CDR3 has 14 residues. The V end was cut by 6 bases, the J end by 1 base, with 12 bases between. In DNA, the CDR3 is TGCGCCAGCAGTCAAATTCTCCCGAACACTGAAGCTTTCTTT. Translation: CASSQILPNTEAFF.

The rearrangement uses TRBV3-1 (or the pseudogene TRBV3-2) and TRBJ2-1; maybe TRBD1 (6 bases). The CDR3 has 14 residues. Germline V gene sequence: CDR1 LGHDT, CDR2 YNNKEL (reference sequence). Deletions cut 4 bases from V and 4 bases from J, with 11 bases between. The CDR3 here is CASSPQDRYNEQFF. The DNA of the CDR3 is TGTGCCAGCAGCCCCCAAGACAGGTACAATGAGCAGTTCTTC.

The chain combines TRBV6-1 with TRBJ2-7; D call uncertain. Between the trimmed V and J ends, which lost 1 base and 3 bases, there was a span of 4 bases. CDR3 length: 12 amino acids. CDR1 is MNHNS and CDR2 is SASEGT in the germline V gene. The CDR3 DNA follows: TGTGCCAGCAGTGAAGTTAACTACGAGCAGTACTTC. Protein: CASSEVNYEQYF.

V is TRBV12-3 or TRBV12-4 and J is TRBJ2-7; D unresolved. The CDR3 runs to 13 residues. With 6 bases removed from V and 0 bases from J, the gap between germline ends came to 9 bases. The DNA of the CDR3 is TGTGCCAGCAGGATCAGTACCTCCTACGAGCAGTACTTC. It encodes CASRISTSYEQYF.

This clone was detected once. This sequence joins TRBV5-6 and TRBJ2-7, with D possibly matching TRBD2 (5 bases). Germline CDR1 reads SGHDT; CDR2 reads YYEEEE. Deletions cut 2 bases from V and 0 bases from J, with 6 bases between. The CDR3 has 13 amino acids. The CDR3 loop reads CASSFGVSYEQYF. As DNA, the CDR3 is TGTGCCAGCAGCTTCGGGGTCTCCTACGAGCAGTACTTC.

The chain is built from TRBV9 and TRBJ2-7; 8 bases fit TRBD1. J gave up 3 bases and V 4 bases, and 6 bases lay outside the gene matches. Per the germline V gene, CDR1 is SGDLS and CDR2 is YYNGEE. The CDR3 is made up of 14 amino acids. The CDR3 here is CASSYGQGSYEQYF. CDR3 coding DNA: TGTGCCAGCAGCTATGGACAGGGAAGCTACGAGCAGTACTTC.

The chain recombines TRBV19 with TRBJ1-2; possibly TRBD1 for D (5 bases). The CDR3 runs to 17 residues. Germline lookup yields CDR1 LNHDA and CDR2 SQIVND (reference sequence). Between the trimmed V and J ends, which lost 7 bases and 2 bases, there was a span of 23 bases. In DNA form, the CDR3 reads TGTGCCAGTACCCCCCAGGGTACGTCCTCTAGAAACTATGGCTACACCTTC. This sequence encodes CASTPQGTSSRNYGYTF.

The chain carries TRBV6-2 or TRBV6-3 and TRBJ2-2, with 7 bases that match TRBD1. The length of the CDR3 is 17 residues. The germline CDR1 and CDR2 sequences are MNHEY and SVGEGT. V shed 4 bases, J shed 4 bases, and the junction held 12 bases outside the gene matches. CDR3 DNA: TGTGCCAGCAGTTTTTTGCGCCGGACAGGTGCCACCGGGGAGCTGTTTTTT. Its translation: CASSFLRRTGATGELFF.

This clone was recorded a few times. This chain connects TRBV10-3 to TRBJ1-6; weak D call: TRBD1 (6 bases). V was clipped by 6 bases and J by 6 bases, with 15 bases between them. CDR3 length: 15 amino acids. Germline V gene lookup returns CDR1 ENHRY and CDR2 SYGVKD. The CDR3 region is CAIRGLEGGNSPLHF. Here the CDR3 DNA reads TGTGCCATCAGAGGGCTGGAAGGGGGTAATTCACCCCTCCACTTT.